The 6 T cell receptor beta chains given below trace back to one sample, sequenced in a study of blood T cells in healthy people across ages. Primers used in a second PCR of roughly 6 to 11 cycles were a sample-barcoded 5' primer and a J-beta primer mix. TCRdb reprocessed the 5' RACE reads via MiXCR and lists one record per CDR3 protein. The sample includes hundreds of thousands of distinct CDR3 sequences, roughly 60% of them seen just once. Sequenced material: blood. The receptors here all came from a man in his thirties or forties in good health.

CDR3 amino acids: CASSLRQQNEKLFF. The CDR3 DNA reads TGTGCCAGCAGCTTAAGACAGCAGAATGAAAAACTGTTTTTT. The rearrangement links TRBV7-9 to TRBJ1-4; D may be TRBD1 (5 bases). The CDR3 runs to 14 residues. The germline V and J ends were trimmed by 2 bases and 5 bases, with 9 bases remaining between them. Germline loops: CDR1 SEHNR, CDR2 FQNEAQ (reference sequence).

V gene TRBV4-3 combines with J gene TRBJ2-5; D gene ambiguous. This CDR3 spans 13 amino acids. Trimming took off 1 base at V and 5 bases at J, with 8 bases between the two ends. Germline CDR1 is LGHNA and CDR2 is YSLEER. CDR3 in DNA: TGCGCCAGCAGCCAAGTAGACGGGGAGACCCAGTACTTC. This sequence encodes CASSQVDGETQYF.

This chain's CDR3 is CASASGGIRVNEQFF. CDR3 in DNA: TGCGCCAGTGCTAGCGGGGGAATAAGGGTAAATGAGCAGTTCTTC. V is TRBV5-1 and J is TRBJ2-1; 10 bases are a match to TRBD2. Germline V lookup: CDR1 SGHRS, CDR2 YFSETQ. The V and J ends lost 8 bases and 7 bases, in that order; junction bases with no gene match: 12. CDR3 length: 15 amino acids.

This clonotype was seen only once. V is TRBV9 and J is TRBJ2-3; 10 nucleotides align to TRBD2. Per the germline V gene, CDR1 is SGDLS and CDR2 is YYNGEE. This CDR3 has 15 residues. V lost 6 bases and J lost 4; bases outside the gene matches: 8. The CDR3 is CASTIAGGHADTQYF. DNA for the CDR3: TGTGCCAGCACCATAGCGGGGGGCCACGCAGATACGCAGTATTTT.

The chain recombines TRBV12-3 or TRBV12-4 with TRBJ1-1; a possible D gene is TRBD1 (5 bases). Trimming took off 5 bases at V and 6 bases at J, with 13 bases between the two ends. This CDR3 is 13 amino acids long. The CDR3 sequence is CASSRGVFAEAFF. The CDR3 DNA is TGTGCCAGCAGTCGGGGGGTATTTGCTGAAGCTTTCTTT.

This clonotype was counted between two and nine times. V gene TRBV6-1 combines with J gene TRBJ2-1; D uncertain. CDR1 and CDR2 (germline): MNHNS, SASEGT. The CDR3 consists of 16 residues. Trimming took 1 base from V and 2 from J, leaving 12 bases between them. CDR3 loop: CASSEVGLSPYNEQFF. The CDR3 nucleotides are TGTGCCAGCAGTGAAGTAGGGCTCTCACCCTACAATGAGCAGTTCTTC.